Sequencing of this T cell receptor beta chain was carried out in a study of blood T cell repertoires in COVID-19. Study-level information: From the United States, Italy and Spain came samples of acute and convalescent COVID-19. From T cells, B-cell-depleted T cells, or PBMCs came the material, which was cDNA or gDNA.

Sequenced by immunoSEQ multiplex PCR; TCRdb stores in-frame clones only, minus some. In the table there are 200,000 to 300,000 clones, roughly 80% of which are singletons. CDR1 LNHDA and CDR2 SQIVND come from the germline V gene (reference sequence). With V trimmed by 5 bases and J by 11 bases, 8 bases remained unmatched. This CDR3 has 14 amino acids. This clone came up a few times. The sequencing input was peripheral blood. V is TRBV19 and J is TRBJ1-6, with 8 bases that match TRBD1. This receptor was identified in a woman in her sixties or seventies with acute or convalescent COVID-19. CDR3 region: CASSPGQGSTPLHF. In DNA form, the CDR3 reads TGTGCCAGTAGTCCCGGACAGGGATCGACACCCCTCCACTTT.